What follows is one T cell receptor (beta chain) and its context. This record comes from a study of blood T cell repertoires in COVID-19. Authors' methods: Reference gene primer amplification in the assay estimated nucleated cell counts. The method was immunoSEQ multiplex PCR; TCRdb's version includes in-frame clones alone and lacks a portion of them. That table is the source of V, J and clone size, and D and trimming were worked out from the DNA. The sample comprises 150,000 to 200,000 clones, 80% to 90% of which are singletons, and 20% to 25% rests with the top ten. The sample was peripheral blood. This TCR was sampled from a man between 70 and 80 years old with active or convalescent COVID-19.

The CDR3 DNA is TGTGCCAGCAGCTCGGACAGCCTCTCCTACAATGAGCAGTTCTTC. Amino acids: CASSSDSLSYNEQFF. V usage is TRBV11-3 and J usage is TRBJ2-1, with D possibly being TRBD1 (6 bases). There are 15 residues in the CDR3. Between the trimmed V and J ends, which lost 4 bases and 0 bases, there was a span of 10 bases. CDR1 and CDR2 from the germline V gene are SGHNT and YENEEA.